The rows below give T cell receptor beta chains drawn from one sample of a study of blood T cell repertoires in COVID-19. Using immunoSEQ multiplex PCR, the repertoire was profiled, and TCRdb retains in-frame clones only, with some absent. Found here are 250,000 to 300,000 clones, 70% to 90% of them singletons; the top ten hold 10% to 15%. The sample was peripheral blood. Every receptor here comes from a woman aged 25 to 39 with COVID-19, enrolled during active disease. Each CDR3 is given with its conserved first and last residue. The order of the fields is D gene, J gene, clone size, V gene, CDR3 protein, CDR3 DNA. The D gene is left open where the match is weak. Where a row states a size, it is once, few, many or the class of an expanded clone; other rows omit it.

-	TRBJ1-4	-	TRBV30	CALGKWAEKLFF	TGTGCCTTGGGGAAGTGGGCTGAAAAACTGTTTTTT
TRBD1	TRBJ2-2	-	TRBV7-2	CASSLGTGLSGELFF	TGTGCCAGCAGCTTAGGGACAGGGCTAAGCGGGGAGCTGTTTTTT
-	TRBJ2-3	-	TRBV3-1/TRBV3-2	CASSRRASTDTQYF	TGTGCCAGCAGCCGCAGGGCTAGCACAGATACGCAGTATTTT
-	TRBJ2-2	-	TRBV18	CASSLVPTRRTGELFF	TGTGCCAGCTCACTCGTACCCACGCGGAGGACCGGGGAGCTGTTTTTT
-	TRBJ2-2	-	TRBV27	CASSLRGGGTGELFF	TGTGCCAGCAGTTTGAGGGGGGGTGGCACCGGGGAGCTGTTTTTT
-	TRBJ2-7	-	TRBV27	CATRSRLRHEQYF	TGTGCCACCAGATCCCGCTTGAGGCACGAGCAGTACTTC
-	TRBJ1-1	-	TRBV10-3	CAISEYGELEAFF	TGTGCCATCAGTGAATATGGGGAGCTTGAAGCTTTCTTT
-	TRBJ2-7	-	TRBV11-2	CASSTEVGAQVYEQYF	TGTGCCAGCAGCACCGAAGTCGGTGCCCAGGTCTACGAGCAGTACTTC
-	TRBJ1-2	-	TRBV3-1/TRBV3-2	CASSPGRGVYGYTF	TGTGCCAGCAGTCCTGGGCGGGGGGTCTATGGCTACACCTTC
-	TRBJ1-5	once	TRBV7-8	CASSLSPGQPQHF	TGTGCCAGCAGCTTATCGCCGGGGCAGCCCCAGCATTTT
TRBD1	TRBJ1-3	-	TRBV28	CASSPRGLTGLHTIYF	TGTGCCAGCAGTCCCAGGGGGTTGACAGGGTTACACACCATATATTTT
TRBD1	TRBJ1-2	-	TRBV30	CAWSVRHRGIWNYGYTF	TGTGCCTGGAGTGTACGTCACAGGGGGATTTGGAACTATGGCTACACCTTC
-	TRBJ1-5	-	TRBV15	CATSRTNQPQHF	TGTGCCACCAGCAGAACTAACCAGCCCCAGCATTTT
TRBD1	TRBJ1-2	-	TRBV15	CATSGLDRGPYGYTF	TGTGCCACCAGCGGATTAGACAGGGGACCCTATGGCTACACCTTC
TRBD2	TRBJ2-5	-	TRBV5-8	CASRTSGGYSESQYF	TGTGCCAGCAGGACTAGCGGGGGATATTCAGAGTCCCAGTACTTC
TRBD1	TRBJ1-3	once	TRBV5-5	CASSWGQGAGNTIYF	TGTGCCAGCAGCTGGGGACAGGGGGCCGGAAACACCATATATTTT
TRBD1	TRBJ1-2	-	TRBV6-5	CASSSYQGAEGYTF	TGTGCCAGCAGTTCCTACCAGGGGGCCGAGGGCTACACCTTC
-	TRBJ1-5	-	TRBV12-3/TRBV12-4	CASRSEGNQPQHF	TGTGCCAGTCGTTCTGAGGGAAATCAGCCCCAGCATTTT
TRBD1	TRBJ2-7	-	TRBV7-9	CASSAPGGELHEQYF	TGTGCCAGCAGCGCCCCAGGGGGCGAATTACACGAGCAGTACTTC
TRBD1	TRBJ1-6	-	TRBV9	CASTRDSSYNSPLHF	TGTGCCAGCACCCGGGACAGCTCCTATAATTCACCCCTCCACTTT
-	TRBJ2-1	-	TRBV7-9	CASSLDGRPSYNEQFF	TGTGCCAGCAGCTTAGATGGGCGACCTTCCTACAATGAGCAGTTCTTC
TRBD2	TRBJ2-2	-	TRBV10-2	CASLERGGNTGELFF	TGCGCCAGCCTCGAGCGGGGGGGAAACACCGGGGAGCTGTTTTTT
TRBD1	TRBJ2-7	-	TRBV3-1/TRBV3-2	CASSRDRAASYEQYF	TGTGCCAGCAGCCGCGACAGGGCCGCTTCCTACGAGCAGTACTTC
TRBD1	TRBJ2-2	-	TRBV7-9	CATGQGRDTGELFF	TGTGCCACTGGACAGGGTCGGGACACCGGGGAGCTGTTTTTT
TRBD1	TRBJ1-1	-	TRBV5-1	CASSYTGGNTEAFF	TGCGCCAGCAGCTATACAGGGGGGAACACTGAAGCTTTCTTT
-	TRBJ1-1	-	TRBV18	CASSPVGATNTEAFF	TGTGCCAGCTCGCCCGTAGGGGCCACGAACACTGAAGCTTTCTTT
-	TRBJ1-5	once	TRBV30	CAWSTTTGTLLRYQPQHF	TGTGCCTGGAGTACCACGACAGGAACTCTATTAAGGTATCAGCCCCAGCATTTT
-	TRBJ1-6	few	TRBV7-9	CASRPHRDYNSPLHF	TGTGCCAGCAGACCCCATCGGGACTATAATTCACCCCTCCACTTT
-	TRBJ1-5	-	TRBV15	CATSRVSGNQPQHF	TGTGCCACCAGTCGGGTATCTGGGAATCAGCCCCAGCATTTT
TRBD1	TRBJ2-4	-	TRBV2	CASSSDRAEQYF	TGTGCCAGCAGTTCAGACAGGGCTGAGCAGTACTTC
TRBD1	TRBJ1-3	-	TRBV11-1	CASSPQGARGNTIYF	TGTGCCAGCAGCCCACAGGGGGCTCGTGGAAACACCATATATTTT
-	TRBJ2-5	-	TRBV29-1	CSVDEGGETQYF	TGCAGCGTAGACGAGGGTGGAGAGACCCAGTACTTC
TRBD2	TRBJ2-3	-	TRBV6-5	CASSYGTSGGQRTQYF	TGTGCCAGCAGTTATGGGACTAGCGGGGGCCAAAGGACGCAGTATTTT
-	TRBJ2-6	once	TRBV28	CASSPTVSGANVLTF	TGTGCCAGCAGCCCGACAGTCTCTGGGGCCAACGTCCTGACTTTC
-	TRBJ2-5	-	TRBV5-5	CASSPTGLQETQYF	TGTGCCAGCAGCCCCACGGGACTGCAAGAGACCCAGTACTTC
TRBD2	TRBJ2-7	-	TRBV6-6	CASSYAERGHSYEQYF	TGTGCCAGCAGTTACGCGGAGCGGGGCCACTCCTACGAGCAGTACTTC
-	TRBJ1-5	-	TRBV7-6	CASSPVANQPQHF	TGTGCCAGCAGCCCAGTTGCCAATCAGCCCCAGCATTTT
-	TRBJ1-1	few	TRBV2	CASSEPPAVEAFF	TGTGCCAGCAGTGAACCTCCGGCGGTCGAAGCTTTCTTT
-	TRBJ2-7	-	TRBV5-5	CASSFGWVNEQYF	TGTGCCAGCAGCTTCGGGTGGGTGAACGAGCAGTACTTC
-	TRBJ1-3	-	TRBV5-1	CASSVGTTHSGNTIYF	TGCGCCAGCAGCGTAGGGACAACACACTCTGGAAACACCATATATTTT
-	TRBJ2-4	once	TRBV15	CATSSATGRDIQYF	TGTGCCACCAGCAGCGCAACAGGGAGGGACATTCAGTACTTC
TRBD1	TRBJ1-6	-	TRBV7-9	CASIELQGGYNSPLHF	TGTGCCAGCATCGAACTACAGGGGGGTTATAATTCACCCCTCCACTTT
TRBD2	TRBJ2-2	few	TRBV7-6	CASSARTSGGTGELFF	TGTGCCAGCAGCGCCCGGACTAGCGGGGGCACCGGGGAGCTGTTTTTT
TRBD2	TRBJ2-1	-	TRBV29-1	CSVDPPGRGPYNEQFF	TGCAGCGTTGATCCCCCGGGGAGGGGACCCTACAATGAGCAGTTCTTC
-	TRBJ2-1	-	TRBV27	CASSLTGNEQFF	TGTGCCAGCAGTCTAACAGGCAATGAGCAGTTCTTC
-	TRBJ2-7	-	TRBV18	CASSPPHFPSEQYF	TGTGCCAGCTCACCACCGCACTTCCCCTCCGAGCAGTACTTC
TRBD2	TRBJ2-2	few	TRBV5-1	CASSLDGRNGELFF	TGCGCCAGCAGCTTGGACGGGAGGAACGGGGAGCTGTTTTTT
-	TRBJ1-2	-	TRBV5-8	CASSLAARGYYGYTF	TGTGCCAGCAGCTTGGCAGCCCGGGGGTACTATGGCTACACCTTC
-	TRBJ2-2	-	TRBV6-5	CAIQGNTGELFF	TGTGCGATCCAGGGGAACACCGGGGAGCTGTTTTTT
-	TRBJ1-2	once	TRBV19	CATPPSWRGYTF	TGTGCCACCCCACCCTCGTGGCGGGGCTACACCTTC